Detailed here is one T cell receptor (beta chain). This sample was included in a study of T cell responses to AZD1222 COVID-19 vaccine. Looked up from germline, CDR1 is SGDLS and CDR2 is YYNGEE. V shed 2 bases and J shed 0 bases, with 10 bases lying between them. The CDR3 has 15 amino acids. TCRdb's copy holds only in-frame clones and misses some; the assay was immunoSEQ multiplex PCR. The sample has over 130,000 clones, around 94% seen once. The rearrangement uses TRBV9 and TRBJ2-3; no clear D. The sample in question was peripheral blood, obtained 28 days after the second AZD1222 dose. The clonotype was recovered from an adult who received the AZD1222 COVID-19 vaccine. The CDR3 loop reads CASSVGQTSTDTQYF. The CDR3, as DNA: TGTGCCAGCAGCGTGGGTCAAACTAGCACAGATACGCAGTATTTT.